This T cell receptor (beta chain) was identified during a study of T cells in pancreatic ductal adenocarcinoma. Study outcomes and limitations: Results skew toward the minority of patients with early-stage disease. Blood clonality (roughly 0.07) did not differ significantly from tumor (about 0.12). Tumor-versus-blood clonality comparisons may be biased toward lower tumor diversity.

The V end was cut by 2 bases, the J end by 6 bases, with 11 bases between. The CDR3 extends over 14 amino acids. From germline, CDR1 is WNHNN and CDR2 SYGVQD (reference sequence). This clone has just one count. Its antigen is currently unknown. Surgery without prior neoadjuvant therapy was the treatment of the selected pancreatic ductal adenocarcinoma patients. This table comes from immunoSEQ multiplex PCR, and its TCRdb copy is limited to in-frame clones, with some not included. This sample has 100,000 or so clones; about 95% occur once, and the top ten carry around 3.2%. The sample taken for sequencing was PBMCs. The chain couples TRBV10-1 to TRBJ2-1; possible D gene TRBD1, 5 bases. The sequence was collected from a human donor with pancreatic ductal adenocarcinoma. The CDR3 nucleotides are TGCGCCAGCAGTGAGACCAGGGAAGGCAATGAGCAGTTCTTC. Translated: CASSETREGNEQFF.